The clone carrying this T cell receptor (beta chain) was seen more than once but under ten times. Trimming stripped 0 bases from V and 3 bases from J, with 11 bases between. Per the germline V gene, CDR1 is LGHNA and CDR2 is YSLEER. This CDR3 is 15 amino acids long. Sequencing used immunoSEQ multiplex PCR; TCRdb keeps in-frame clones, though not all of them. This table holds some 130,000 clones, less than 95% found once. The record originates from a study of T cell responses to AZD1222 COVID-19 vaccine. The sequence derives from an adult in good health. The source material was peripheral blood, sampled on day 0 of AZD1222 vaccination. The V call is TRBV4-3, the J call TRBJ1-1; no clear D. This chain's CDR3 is CASSQDRTAYTEAFF. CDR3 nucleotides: TGCGCCAGCAGCCAAGACCGCACAGCCTACACTGAAGCTTTCTTT.